This is a list of T cell receptor beta chains from one sample in a study of blood T cell repertoires in COVID-19. Assay used: immunoSEQ multiplex PCR; TCRdb lists only in-frame clones, some missing. The sample consists of 280,000 or so clones, roughly 85% of them appearing once. Sequencing was performed on PBMCs or T cells enriched from blood (not recorded which). All receptors come from a man aged 30-40 years who had recovered from COVID-19. Each CDR3 is given with its conserved first and last residue. The D gene is left open where the match is weak. For some rows the clone size is stated as once, few or many, or as a class when expanded; others skip it.

D: .; V: TRBV16; J: TRBJ1-5; size: .; CDR3: CASSLVRGSNQPQHF; DNA: TGTGCCAGCAGCCTGGTGCGCGGTAGCAATCAGCCCCAGCATTTT
D: TRBD1; V: TRBV3-1/TRBV3-2; J: TRBJ1-5; size: .; CDR3: CASSQGDRPGQPQHF; DNA: TGTGCCAGCAGCCAAGGGGACAGGCCGGGTCAGCCCCAGCATTTT
D: .; V: TRBV18; J: TRBJ1-6; size: .; CDR3: CASSPGLSNSPLHF; DNA: TGTGCCAGCTCACCAGGGCTTTCTAATTCACCCCTCCACTTT
D: .; V: TRBV7-9; J: TRBJ1-1; size: .; CDR3: CASSLKRENTEAFF; DNA: TGTGCCAGCAGCCTTAAGAGGGAGAACACTGAAGCTTTCTTT
D: .; V: TRBV7-3; J: TRBJ2-2; size: .; CDR3: CASSVGASGELFF; DNA: TGTGCCAGCAGCGTGGGGGCTTCGGGGGAGCTGTTTTTT
D: .; V: TRBV5-6; J: TRBJ2-3; size: once; CDR3: CASTRTPYISTDTQYF; DNA: TGTGCCAGCACGCGGACTCCATATATTAGCACAGATACGCAGTATTTT
D: .; V: TRBV7-9; J: TRBJ2-3; size: once; CDR3: CASSLETGSSTDTQYF; DNA: TGTGCCAGCAGCTTGGAGACAGGCTCTAGCACAGATACGCAGTATTTT
D: TRBD1; V: TRBV15; J: TRBJ2-4; size: .; CDR3: CATSRGTEGFGAKNIQYF; DNA: TGTGCCACCAGCAGGGGGACAGAAGGATTTGGAGCCAAAAACATTCAGTACTTC
D: TRBD1; V: TRBV9; J: TRBJ2-2; size: .; CDR3: CASSVVGTALTGELFF; DNA: TGTGCCAGCAGCGTAGTTGGGACAGCCCTCACCGGGGAGCTGTTTTTT
D: TRBD1; V: TRBV9; J: TRBJ1-2; size: few; CDR3: CASSVGGGDSPYGYTF; DNA: TGTGCCAGCAGCGTGGGAGGTGGGGACAGCCCCTATGGCTACACCTTC
D: .; V: TRBV5-1; J: TRBJ2-5; size: .; CDR3: CASSLARESFTQYF; DNA: TGCGCCAGCAGCTTGGCACGGGAGTCGTTTACCCAGTACTTC
D: TRBD2; V: TRBV19; J: TRBJ2-4; size: once; CDR3: CASSIPAGGVKAKNIQYF; DNA: TGTGCCAGTAGTATTCCAGCGGGGGGTGTTAAGGCCAAAAACATTCAGTACTTC
D: .; V: TRBV19; J: TRBJ1-1; size: .; CDR3: CASSRLDELTEAFF; DNA: TGTGCCAGTAGCAGACTCGACGAGCTCACTGAAGCTTTCTTT
D: TRBD2; V: TRBV3-1/TRBV3-2; J: TRBJ2-7; size: few; CDR3: CASSPGLERDEQYF; DNA: TGTGCCAGCAGCCCTGGACTAGAGAGGGACGAGCAGTACTTC
D: .; V: TRBV25-1; J: TRBJ1-1; size: once; CDR3: CASSDTGILATEAFF; DNA: TGTGCCAGCAGTGATACAGGGATTCTTGCCACTGAAGCTTTCTTT
D: .; V: TRBV25-1; J: TRBJ1-2; size: .; CDR3: CASTLTGTYGYTF; DNA: TGTGCCAGCACTCTCACAGGGACCTATGGCTACACCTTC
D: .; V: TRBV12-3/TRBV12-4; J: TRBJ1-2; size: .; CDR3: CASSFIAGVGYTF; DNA: TGTGCCAGCAGTTTTATTGCAGGGGTCGGCTACACCTTC
D: .; V: TRBV7-2; J: TRBJ2-5; size: once; CDR3: CASSSGLKETQYF; DNA: TGTGCCAGCAGCTCGGGACTTAAAGAGACCCAGTACTTC
D: TRBD1; V: TRBV4-1; J: TRBJ2-7; size: .; CDR3: CASSPGGRQGEYEQYF; DNA: TGCGCCAGCAGCCCCGGTGGGCGACAGGGAGAATACGAGCAGTACTTC
D: TRBD1; V: TRBV6-5; J: TRBJ1-5; size: few; CDR3: CASSRQGEEQPQHF; DNA: TGTGCCAGCAGTCGACAGGGGGAGGAACAGCCCCAGCATTTT
D: .; V: TRBV3-1/TRBV3-2; J: TRBJ1-2; size: .; CDR3: CASSRTGSDYGYTF; DNA: TGTGCCAGCAGCCGCACAGGGTCCGACTATGGCTACACCTTC
D: TRBD1; V: TRBV10-1; J: TRBJ2-3; size: .; CDR3: CASSDPPDRGASTDTQYF; DNA: TGCGCCAGCAGTGATCCGCCCGACAGGGGCGCTAGCACAGATACGCAGTATTTT
D: TRBD1; V: TRBV11-2; J: TRBJ1-5; size: .; CDR3: CASSSQGGGNQPQHF; DNA: TGTGCCAGCAGCTCGCAGGGGGGCGGCAATCAGCCCCAGCATTTT
D: TRBD1; V: TRBV6-6; J: TRBJ1-2; size: .; CDR3: CASSYQGQGATGYTF; DNA: TGTGCCAGCAGTTACCAAGGACAGGGGGCTACTGGCTACACCTTC
D: TRBD1; V: TRBV6-6; J: TRBJ1-2; size: .; CDR3: CASSYADGTGNTF; DNA: TGTGCCAGCAGTTACGCGGACGGGACAGGGAACACCTTC
D: .; V: TRBV5-6; J: TRBJ2-1; size: once; CDR3: CASRLALSSYNEQFF; DNA: TGTGCCAGCAGGCTCGCCCTGAGCTCCTACAATGAGCAGTTCTTC
D: .; V: TRBV2; J: TRBJ1-1; size: .; CDR3: CASSVASMNTEAFF; DNA: TGTGCCAGCAGTGTCGCCAGTATGAACACTGAAGCTTTCTTT
D: .; V: TRBV5-4; J: TRBJ1-1; size: .; CDR3: CASSLDRNTEAFF; DNA: TGTGCCAGCAGCTTGGACAGAAACACTGAAGCTTTCTTT
D: TRBD1; V: TRBV15; J: TRBJ1-2; size: .; CDR3: CATSPRTGVGYTF; DNA: TGTGCCACCAGCCCTCGTACAGGGGTGGGCTACACCTTC
D: .; V: TRBV9; J: TRBJ1-6; size: .; CDR3: CASSPGWRAYNSPLHF; DNA: TGTGCCAGCAGCCCGGGTTGGAGGGCCTATAATTCACCCCTCCACTTT